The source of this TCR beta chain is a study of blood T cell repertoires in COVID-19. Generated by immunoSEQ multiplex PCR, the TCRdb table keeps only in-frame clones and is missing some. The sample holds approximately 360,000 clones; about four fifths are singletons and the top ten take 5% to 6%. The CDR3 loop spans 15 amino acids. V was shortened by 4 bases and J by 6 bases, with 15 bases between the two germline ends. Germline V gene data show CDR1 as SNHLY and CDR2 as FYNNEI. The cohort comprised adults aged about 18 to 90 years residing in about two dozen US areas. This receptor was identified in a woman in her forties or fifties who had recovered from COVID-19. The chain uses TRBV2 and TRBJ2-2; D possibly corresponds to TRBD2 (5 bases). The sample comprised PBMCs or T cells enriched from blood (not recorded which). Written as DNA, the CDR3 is TGTGCCAGCAGTGCGGCTAGCAATGGCGCCGGGGAGCTGTTTTTT. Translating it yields CASSAASNGAGELFF.